This T cell receptor beta chain derives from a study of blood T cell repertoires in COVID-19. CDR1 and CDR2 (germline): MNHEY, SMNVEV (reference sequence). CDR3 size: 15 residues. Deletions cut 0 bases from V and 5 bases from J, with 13 bases between. As processed by the authors: It was from reference gene primer amplification that nucleated cell counts were estimated. Measured with immunoSEQ multiplex PCR; TCRdb has only the in-frame clones, and not every one. V, J and clone size are taken as reported in that table, and D and trimming were inferred from the DNA itself. The data contain about 260,000 clones, 85% to 90% of them singletons.

V gene TRBV27 combines with J gene TRBJ1-1, with TRBD1 as a possible D gene (5 bases). This receptor was identified in a man aged 18 to 30 with active or convalescent COVID-19. The sample comprised peripheral blood. The CDR3 sequence: CASSLSNGGSTEAFF. Here the CDR3 DNA reads TGTGCCAGCAGTTTATCGAACGGGGGAAGTACTGAAGCTTTCTTT.